Listed below are T cell receptor beta chains from one sample, sequenced in a study of T cells in Graves' hyperthyroidism and ophthalmopathy. TCRdb used MiXCR to reprocess the multiplex PCR reads, holding one entry per CDR3 protein. The table has about 640,000 distinct CDR3 sequences, 20% to 25% seen once; the top ten hold about 35%. Source material: blood. The receptors derive from a man under 40 with Graves' ophthalmopathy. CDR3s include the opening cysteine and the closing phenylalanine or tryptophan. D genes are given only for firm matches. Clone size, where shown, is once, few, many, or a class for clones that have expanded.

d_gene,abundance,v_gene,j_gene,len,CDR3aa,CDR3nt
TRBD1,few,TRBV28,TRBJ2-1,15,CATISPGTGGDEQFF,TGTGCCACCATTAGCCCCGGGACAGGGGGCGACGAGCAGTTCTTC
-,-,TRBV20-1,TRBJ2-7,15,CSARGGAQGEDEQYF,TGCAGTGCTAGAGGGGGAGCTCAGGGGGAGGACGAGCAGTACTTC
-,many,TRBV12-3/TRBV12-4,TRBJ2-1,15,CASSLGGVTYNEQFF,TGTGCCAGCAGTTTAGGAGGGGTCACCTACAATGAGCAGTTCTTC
TRBD2,many,TRBV7-2,TRBJ2-5,17,CASSLGTSGTFQETQYF,TGTGCCAGCAGCTTAGGGACTAGCGGTACATTCCAAGAGACCCAGTACTTC
-,many,TRBV28,TRBJ2-3,14,CASTSFSSTDTQYF,TGTGCCAGCACCTCCTTCTCTAGCACAGATACGCAGTATTTT
TRBD1,many,TRBV11-2,TRBJ1-4,15,CASSANRGGGEKLFF,TGTGCCAGCAGCGCCAACAGGGGCGGGGGTGAAAAACTGTTTTTT
TRBD2,-,TRBV2,TRBJ2-7,16,CASSYPTSGDPYEQYF,TGTGCCAGCAGTTACCCGACTAGCGGGGATCCCTACGAGCAGTACTTC
TRBD1,many,TRBV28,TRBJ2-7,15,CASSTRRTGSYEQYF,TGTGCCAGCAGCACCCGAAGGACAGGGTCCTACGAGCAGTACTTC
TRBD2,-,TRBV5-1,TRBJ2-1,16,CASSLATSGSYNEQFF,TGTGCCAGCAGCTTGGCGACTAGCGGGAGTTACAATGAGCAGTTCTTC
-,many,TRBV30,TRBJ2-5,13,CAWSVKSQETQYF,TGTGCCTGGAGTGTAAAATCTCAAGAGACCCAGTACTTC
-,-,TRBV10-3,TRBJ1-1,12,CAIQGPATEAFF,TGTGCCATCCAAGGTCCGGCCACTGAAGCTTTCTTT
TRBD2,-,TRBV2,TRBJ2-5,17,CASRRTSGRARGETQYF,TGTGCCAGCAGACGGACTAGCGGGAGGGCCCGCGGAGAGACCCAGTACTTC
-,few,TRBV27,TRBJ2-7,14,CASSFGGNGYEQYF,TGTGCCAGCAGTTTTGGAGGGAATGGCTACGAGCAGTACTTC
TRBD2,many,TRBV7-8,TRBJ2-5,17,CASSLGRTSGSKETQYF,TGTGCCAGCAGCTTAGGGCGAACTAGCGGGAGTAAAGAGACCCAGTACTTC
-,-,TRBV12-3/TRBV12-4,TRBJ2-1,15,CASSLMTPSYNEQFF,TGTGCCAGCAGTTTAATGACACCATCCTACAATGAGCAGTTCTTC
-,-,TRBV16,TRBJ2-5,14,CASKVSAYQETQYF,TGTGCCAGCAAGGTCAGCGCGTACCAAGAGACCCAGTACTTC
TRBD2,few,TRBV5-5,TRBJ2-3,17,CASSLRRGGSSTDTQYF,TGTGCCAGCAGCTTGCGGCGGGGGGGGTCTAGCACAGATACGCAGTATTTT
TRBD2,many,TRBV20-1,TRBJ2-3,15,CSAGGASGSTDTQYF,TGCAGTGCCGGAGGGGCTAGCGGGAGCACAGATACGCAGTATTTT
-,few,TRBV27,TRBJ2-7,12,CASGTIPREQYF,TGTGCCAGCGGGACCATCCCTCGGGAGCAGTACTTC
-,few,TRBV20-1,TRBJ2-2,16,CSAYDPQPRDTGELFF,TGCAGTGCTTACGACCCTCAACCGAGGGACACCGGGGAGCTGTTTTTT
-,few,TRBV5-1,TRBJ2-5,14,CASSWYGQEETQYF,TGCGCCAGCAGCTGGTACGGACAAGAAGAGACCCAGTACTTC
TRBD1,many,TRBV11-2,TRBJ2-2,17,CASSLGMRQGIPGELFF,TGTGCCAGCAGCTTAGGGATGAGACAGGGGATTCCCGGGGAGCTGTTTTTT
-,-,TRBV10-3,TRBJ1-3,16,CAISESLTGPGNTIYF,TGTGCCATCAGTGAGTCCCTTACAGGGCCAGGAAACACCATATATTTT
-,many,TRBV28,TRBJ1-1,13,CASSYNGPTEAFF,TGTGCCAGCAGTTATAACGGACCCACTGAAGCTTTCTTT